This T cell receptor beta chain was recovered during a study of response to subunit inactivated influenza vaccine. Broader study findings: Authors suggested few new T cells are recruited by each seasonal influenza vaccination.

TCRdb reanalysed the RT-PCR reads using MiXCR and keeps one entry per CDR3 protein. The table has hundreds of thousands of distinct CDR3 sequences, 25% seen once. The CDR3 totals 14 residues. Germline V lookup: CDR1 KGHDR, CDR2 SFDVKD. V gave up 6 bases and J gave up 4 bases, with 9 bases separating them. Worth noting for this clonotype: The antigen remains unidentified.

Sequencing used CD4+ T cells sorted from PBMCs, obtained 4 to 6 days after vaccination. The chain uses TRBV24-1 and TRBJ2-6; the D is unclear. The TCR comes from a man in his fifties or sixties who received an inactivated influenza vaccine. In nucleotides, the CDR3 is TGTGCCACCAGTTCCCCGGTGGGGGCCAACGTCCTGACTTTC. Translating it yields CATSSPVGANVLTF.